The rows below give T cell receptor beta chains drawn from one sample of a study of cytomegalovirus exposure and HLA in healthy donors. The data were produced by immunoSEQ multiplex PCR, yet TCRdb's version contains in-frame clones alone and is incomplete. The table shows about 83,000 clones, with about four fifths occurring only once. Sequencing input: PBMCs. Receptors originate from a man aged 55 to 70 in good health and CMV-seronegative. CDR3s include the opening cysteine and the closing phenylalanine or tryptophan. D genes are given only for firm matches. The size of a clone is reported for some rows only, either as once, few or many, or as a class for expanded clones.

clone_size: once
j_call: TRBJ1-2
v_call: TRBV6-1
d_call: .
cdr3_aa: CASSRAGSYGYTF
cdr3_nt: TGTGCCAGCAGTAGAGCGGGGTCCTATGGCTACACCTTC

clone_size: few
j_call: TRBJ1-5
v_call: TRBV6-5
d_call: .
cdr3_aa: CASRPLWGEYQPQHF
cdr3_nt: TGTGCCAGCAGACCCCTGTGGGGAGAATATCAGCCCCAGCATTTT

clone_size: .
j_call: TRBJ2-3
v_call: TRBV25-1
d_call: TRBD2
cdr3_aa: CASSSRLAGGTDTQYF
cdr3_nt: TGTGCCAGCAGTTCCCGACTAGCGGGGGGGACAGATACGCAGTATTTT

clone_size: .
j_call: TRBJ2-3
v_call: TRBV27
d_call: TRBD2
cdr3_aa: CASSQREGTDTQYF
cdr3_nt: TGTGCCAGCAGTCAAAGGGAGGGGACAGATACGCAGTATTTT

clone_size: .
j_call: TRBJ2-1
v_call: TRBV6-1
d_call: .
cdr3_aa: CASKQVSSYNEQFF
cdr3_nt: TGTGCCAGCAAGCAGGTTAGCTCCTACAATGAGCAGTTCTTC

clone_size: .
j_call: TRBJ2-1
v_call: TRBV5-1
d_call: TRBD1
cdr3_aa: CASSFRTGDNEQFF
cdr3_nt: TGCGCCAGCAGCTTCAGGACAGGGGATAATGAGCAGTTCTTC

clone_size: .
j_call: TRBJ2-2
v_call: TRBV7-9
d_call: .
cdr3_aa: CASSLDEGWDTGELFF
cdr3_nt: TGTGCCAGCAGCTTAGATGAGGGTTGGGACACCGGGGAGCTGTTTTTT

clone_size: .
j_call: TRBJ1-2
v_call: TRBV11-2
d_call: TRBD1
cdr3_aa: CASSSQGAGYGYTF
cdr3_nt: TGTGCCAGCAGCTCTCAGGGGGCGGGGTATGGCTACACCTTC

clone_size: .
j_call: TRBJ2-7
v_call: TRBV6-1
d_call: .
cdr3_aa: CASSPGLRDEQYF
cdr3_nt: TGTGCCAGCAGCCCTGGTCTCAGGGACGAGCAGTACTTC

clone_size: .
j_call: TRBJ1-2
v_call: TRBV29-1
d_call: TRBD1
cdr3_aa: CSVRSDRERRGYTF
cdr3_nt: TGCAGCGTTCGCTCGGACAGGGAACGTCGTGGCTACACCTTC

clone_size: .
j_call: TRBJ1-2
v_call: TRBV6-1
d_call: .
cdr3_aa: CAGSQGYYGYTF
cdr3_nt: TGTGCCGGATCACAGGGCTACTATGGCTACACCTTC

clone_size: .
j_call: TRBJ1-2
v_call: TRBV5-1
d_call: TRBD1
cdr3_aa: CASYRQGGNGYTF
cdr3_nt: TGCGCCAGCTATAGACAGGGGGGGAATGGCTACACCTTC

clone_size: few
j_call: TRBJ2-7
v_call: TRBV6-1
d_call: .
cdr3_aa: CASKSGMGNEQYF
cdr3_nt: TGTGCCTCGAAGTCGGGGATGGGTAACGAGCAGTACTTC

clone_size: .
j_call: TRBJ1-1
v_call: TRBV30
d_call: TRBD1
cdr3_aa: CAWSGPRGQGGAFF
cdr3_nt: TGTGCCTGGAGTGGGCCCCGGGGACAGGGTGGAGCTTTCTTT

clone_size: .
j_call: TRBJ2-7
v_call: TRBV1
d_call: .
cdr3_aa: CTSSADRGLSEQYF
cdr3_nt: TGCACCAGCAGCGCCGACAGGGGGCTGTCCGAGCAGTACTTC

clone_size: .
j_call: TRBJ2-7
v_call: TRBV6-4
d_call: TRBD1
cdr3_aa: CASSVGQAYEQYF
cdr3_nt: TGTGCCAGCAGTGTCGGACAGGCTTACGAGCAGTACTTC

clone_size: once
j_call: TRBJ1-2
v_call: TRBV6-5
d_call: TRBD1
cdr3_aa: CASSYSGQAIYGYTF
cdr3_nt: TGTGCCAGCAGTTACTCTGGACAGGCTATTTATGGCTACACCTTC

clone_size: .
j_call: TRBJ1-4
v_call: TRBV11-2
d_call: .
cdr3_aa: CASSTGRGAATNEKLFF
cdr3_nt: TGTGCCAGCAGCACTGGCAGGGGAGCAGCAACTAATGAAAAACTGTTTTTT

clone_size: .
j_call: TRBJ2-7
v_call: TRBV5-1
d_call: .
cdr3_aa: CASSLVEAPYEQYF
cdr3_nt: TGCGCCAGCAGCTTGGTAGAGGCGCCCTACGAGCAGTACTTC

clone_size: .
j_call: TRBJ2-3
v_call: TRBV9
d_call: .
cdr3_aa: CASSPQGPSFSWGLTDTQYF
cdr3_nt: TGTGCCAGCAGCCCCCAGGGCCCTAGCTTCTCCTGGGGACTCACAGATACGCAGTATTTT